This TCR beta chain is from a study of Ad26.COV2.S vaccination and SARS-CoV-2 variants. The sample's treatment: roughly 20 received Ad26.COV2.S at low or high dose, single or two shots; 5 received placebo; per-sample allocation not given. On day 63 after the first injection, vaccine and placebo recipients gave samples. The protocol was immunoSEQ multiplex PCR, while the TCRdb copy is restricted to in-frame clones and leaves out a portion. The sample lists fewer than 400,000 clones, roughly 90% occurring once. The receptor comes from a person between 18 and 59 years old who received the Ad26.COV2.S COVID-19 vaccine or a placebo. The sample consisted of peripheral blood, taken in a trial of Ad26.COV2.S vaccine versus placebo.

CDR3 nucleotides: TGTGCCAGCAGTTTAAGGCAGTTGGGTGGCTACACCTTC. This codes for CASSLRQLGGYTF. The V call is TRBV12-3 or TRBV12-4, the J call TRBJ1-2; D gene ambiguous. The CDR3 runs 13 residues. V was cut by 2 bases and J by 7 bases, with 11 bases left in between.